The rows below give T cell receptor beta chains drawn from one sample of a study of OX40 agonist ivuxolimab in advanced cancers. Assay: immunoSEQ multiplex PCR; the TCRdb copy retains only in-frame clones and omits some. The repertoire has about 80,000 clones, 80% to 90% of them found once; the top ten carry 1.5% to 2%. This material consisted of CD4+ or CD8+ T cells sorted from blood, taken in a trial of the OX40 agonist ivuxolimab. Source of these receptors: an adult with an advanced solid tumor such as melanoma, head and neck, liver or kidney cancer. Each CDR3 is given with its conserved first and last residue. The D gene is left open where the match is weak. For some rows the clone size is stated as once, few or many, or as a class when expanded; others skip it.

v_gene	j_gene	d_gene	abundance	CDR3aa	CDR3nt
TRBV2	TRBJ1-1	-	-	CASRLGGRDLNTEAFF	TGTGCCAGCAGATTGGGGGGGCGGGATCTGAACACTGAAGCTTTCTTT
TRBV7-7	TRBJ1-2	TRBD1	-	CASSPMGQGRAVYGYTF	TGTGCCAGCAGCCCCATGGGACAGGGGAGGGCGGTCTATGGCTACACCTTC
TRBV4-2	TRBJ2-1	-	-	CASSQDMEAGEQFF	TGTGCCAGCAGCCAAGATATGGAGGCGGGTGAGCAGTTCTTC
TRBV5-1	TRBJ1-2	-	-	CASSSLADNYGYTF	TGCGCCAGCAGTAGTTTGGCGGATAACTATGGCTACACCTTC
TRBV10-1	TRBJ2-7	TRBD1	-	CASSESKSKGQGPYEQYF	TGCGCCAGCAGTGAGTCGAAGTCAAAGGGACAGGGGCCCTACGAGCAGTACTTC
TRBV2	TRBJ2-7	-	-	CASKSRDNSYEQYF	TGTGCCAGCAAGTCCCGGGACAACTCCTACGAGCAGTACTTC
TRBV10-1	TRBJ2-7	-	-	CASSESGGKLHF	TGCGCCAGCAGTGAGTCGGGGGGTAAATTGCACTTC
TRBV5-1	TRBJ1-1	-	-	CASSFTGSNTEAFF	TGCGCCAGCAGCTTTACAGGATCTAACACTGAAGCTTTCTTT
TRBV5-1	TRBJ2-2	-	-	CASSQQGTDTGELFF	TGCGCCAGCAGCCAACAGGGAACCGACACCGGGGAGCTGTTTTTT
TRBV6-6	TRBJ1-5	-	-	CASSYSPHQPQHF	TGTGCCAGCAGTTACTCTCCCCATCAGCCCCAGCATTTT
TRBV5-1	TRBJ1-6	TRBD1	-	CASSLGQFNNSPLHF	TGCGCCAGCAGCCTGGGACAGTTCAATAATTCACCCCTCCACTTT
TRBV29-1	TRBJ1-2	-	-	CSVEGYRGYGYTF	TGCAGCGTTGAAGGTTACAGAGGATATGGCTACACCTTC
TRBV4-3	TRBJ1-1	-	-	CASSQVGQMNTEAFF	TGCGCCAGCAGCCAAGTGGGTCAGATGAACACTGAAGCTTTCTTT
TRBV7-2	TRBJ1-4	-	-	CASSFSTTRTFTNEKLFF	TGTGCCAGCAGCTTTTCCACCACACGGACTTTCACTAATGAAAAACTGTTTTTT
TRBV27	TRBJ1-6	-	-	CASSLRPRRGTPLHF	TGTGCCAGCAGTTTACGGCCACGACGGGGAACACCCCTCCACTTT
TRBV29-1	TRBJ2-1	-	-	CSSAGERALGEQFF	TGCAGCTCAGCCGGGGAGCGGGCACTTGGTGAGCAGTTCTTC
TRBV9	TRBJ2-1	TRBD2	-	CASSVVGLAASHEQFF	TGTGCCAGCAGCGTAGTAGGACTAGCGGCGTCCCATGAGCAGTTCTTC
TRBV5-6	TRBJ2-7	-	-	CASSKEYEQYF	TGTGCCAGCAGCAAAGAGTACGAGCAGTACTTC
TRBV5-6	TRBJ2-4	TRBD2	-	CASSPLTSGGAVAKNIQYF	TGTGCCAGCAGCCCCTTGACTAGCGGGGGGGCGGTTGCCAAAAACATTCAGTACTTC
TRBV13	TRBJ1-3	-	once	CASSYYQYSGNTIYF	TGTGCCAGCAGCTACTACCAGTACTCTGGAAACACCATATATTTT
TRBV19	TRBJ1-1	TRBD1	-	CASNPRDRGLNTEAFF	TGTGCCAGTAACCCGAGGGACAGGGGTCTGAACACTGAAGCTTTCTTT
TRBV21-1	TRBJ1-4	-	-	CASSKVTRGKLFF	TGTGCCAGCAGCAAAGTTACCAGGGGAAAACTGTTTTTT
TRBV2	TRBJ2-1	TRBD2	-	CASSEQGLAGINEQFF	TGTGCCAGCAGTGAACAGGGGCTAGCGGGGATAAATGAGCAGTTCTTC
TRBV5-6	TRBJ2-1	-	-	CASSLEQGNIYNEQFF	TGTGCCAGCAGCTTGGAACAGGGAAACATCTACAATGAGCAGTTCTTC
TRBV9	TRBJ1-2	-	-	CASSVAPDYGYTF	TGTGCCAGCAGCGTAGCCCCGGACTATGGCTACACCTTC
TRBV11-2	TRBJ2-1	TRBD2	-	CASSIIAGAYNEQFF	TGTGCCAGCAGCATAATAGCGGGAGCATACAATGAGCAGTTCTTC
TRBV25-1	TRBJ2-1	-	-	CASSARVLGYNEQFF	TGTGCCAGCAGTGCGCGTGTATTGGGTTACAATGAGCAGTTCTTC
TRBV7-2	TRBJ2-7	-	few	CASSLQLEQYF	TGTGCCAGCAGCTTGCAGCTCGAGCAGTACTTC
TRBV18	TRBJ1-3	TRBD1	once	CASTRQGARGNTIYF	TGTGCCAGTACGCGACAGGGCGCTAGGGGAAACACCATATATTTT
TRBV19	TRBJ1-5	TRBD1	-	CASSTGTGRRFSNQPQHF	TGTGCCAGTAGTACAGGGACAGGGAGGCGGTTTAGCAATCAGCCCCAGCATTTT
TRBV5-4	TRBJ2-5	-	-	CASSLDRKTQYF	TGTGCCAGCAGCCTAGACAGAAAGACCCAGTACTTC
TRBV7-5	TRBJ1-5	-	once	CASIRGNQPQHF	TGTGCCAGCATACGGGGGAATCAGCCCCAGCATTTT
TRBV7-2	TRBJ1-2	-	once	CASSLVRGDYGYTF	TGTGCCAGCAGCTTAGTTCGGGGGGACTATGGCTACACCTTC
TRBV6-5	TRBJ1-2	-	-	CASSYAGRRNYGYTF	TGTGCCAGCAGTTACGCAGGACGGAGAAACTATGGCTACACCTTC
TRBV6-5	TRBJ1-3	-	-	CASSLGVRGNTIYF	TGTGCCAGCAGCCTTGGAGTTCGTGGAAACACCATATATTTT
TRBV12-5	TRBJ2-3	TRBD2	few	CASGLGLAADTQYF	TGTGCTAGTGGTTTGGGACTAGCCGCAGATACGCAGTATTTT
TRBV27	TRBJ2-7	TRBD2	few	CASSPIAGAPEQYF	TGTGCCAGCAGTCCCATAGCGGGAGCCCCCGAGCAGTACTTC
TRBV27	TRBJ1-5	TRBD1	-	CASSPSGQGNQPQHF	TGTGCCAGCAGTCCCTCCGGACAGGGCAATCAGCCCCAGCATTTT
TRBV18	TRBJ1-1	-	few	CASSPSGGGSNTEAFF	TGTGCCAGCTCACCGTCGGGGGGGGGCTCGAACACTGAAGCTTTCTTT
TRBV2	TRBJ1-1	TRBD1	-	CASSGQGLEAFF	TGTGCCAGCAGTGGACAGGGGCTTGAAGCTTTCTTT
TRBV6-5	TRBJ2-1	TRBD1	-	CASSVTGFNEQFF	TGTGCCAGCAGTGTGACAGGGTTCAATGAGCAGTTCTTC
TRBV29-1	TRBJ2-1	TRBD2	-	CSVVEREGQYNEQFF	TGCAGCGTTGTAGAGCGGGAGGGCCAGTACAATGAGCAGTTCTTC
TRBV7-8	TRBJ2-5	TRBD1	once	CASSVGTGISETQYF	TGTGCCAGCAGCGTCGGGACAGGGATTTCAGAGACCCAGTACTTC
TRBV29-1	TRBJ2-7	-	-	CSVGAGSYEQYF	TGCAGCGTTGGTGCAGGGAGCTACGAGCAGTACTTC
TRBV4-3	TRBJ2-2	-	-	CASSQTLLDGLFF	TGCGCCAGCAGCCAGACACTCCTTGATGGTCTGTTTTTT
TRBV6-1	TRBJ1-1	TRBD1	-	CASSETGTGRAFF	TGTGCCAGCAGTGAAACCGGGACAGGGCGAGCTTTCTTT
TRBV5-1	TRBJ2-7	-	-	CASSLAMGRDYEQYF	TGCGCCAGCAGCTTGGCCATGGGACGGGATTACGAGCAGTACTTC
TRBV18	TRBJ2-1	TRBD1	-	CASSLRQGARNEQFF	TGTGCCAGCTCACTAAGACAGGGGGCCAGGAATGAGCAGTTCTTC
TRBV6-6	TRBJ1-5	-	few	CASSYGPGNQPQHF	TGTGCCAGCAGTTATGGGCCCGGCAATCAGCCCCAGCATTTT
TRBV25-1	TRBJ1-1	-	few	CASSQTYTEAFF	TGTGCCAGCAGCCAGACCTACACTGAAGCTTTCTTT
TRBV5-4	TRBJ2-3	-	-	CASSFPLKDTQYF	TGTGCCAGCAGCTTTCCTCTCAAAGATACGCAGTATTTT
TRBV5-1	TRBJ1-3	TRBD1	medium-sized	CASSPGTGGTGNTIYF	TGCGCCAGCAGCCCTGGGACAGGGGGAACTGGAAACACCATATATTTT
TRBV27	TRBJ1-2	-	-	CASSTTGRVNYGYTF	TGTGCCAGCTCAACTACAGGGAGGGTTAACTATGGCTACACCTTC
TRBV6-6	TRBJ1-2	-	once	CASSEQGPYGYTF	TGTGCCAGCAGCGAACAGGGTCCCTATGGCTACACCTTC
TRBV5-1	TRBJ2-7	TRBD1	-	CASSRGQGTGGSYEQYF	TGCGCCAGCAGCAGGGGACAGGGTACGGGAGGCTCCTACGAGCAGTACTTC
TRBV11-2	TRBJ2-3	TRBD2	-	CASSLDRGRARTDTQYF	TGTGCCAGCAGCTTAGATCGGGGGAGGGCCCGCACAGATACGCAGTATTTT
TRBV6-1	TRBJ2-4	-	once	CASSEQGGGNIQYF	TGTGCCAGCAGTGAACAGGGGGGCGGAAACATTCAGTACTTC
TRBV27	TRBJ2-3	TRBD2	-	CASSSRVSGRGDTQYF	TGTGCCAGCAGTTCCCGCGTAAGCGGGAGGGGAGATACGCAGTATTTT
TRBV5-1	TRBJ2-5	-	few	CASSYSQETQYF	TGCGCCAGCAGCTATAGCCAAGAGACCCAGTACTTC